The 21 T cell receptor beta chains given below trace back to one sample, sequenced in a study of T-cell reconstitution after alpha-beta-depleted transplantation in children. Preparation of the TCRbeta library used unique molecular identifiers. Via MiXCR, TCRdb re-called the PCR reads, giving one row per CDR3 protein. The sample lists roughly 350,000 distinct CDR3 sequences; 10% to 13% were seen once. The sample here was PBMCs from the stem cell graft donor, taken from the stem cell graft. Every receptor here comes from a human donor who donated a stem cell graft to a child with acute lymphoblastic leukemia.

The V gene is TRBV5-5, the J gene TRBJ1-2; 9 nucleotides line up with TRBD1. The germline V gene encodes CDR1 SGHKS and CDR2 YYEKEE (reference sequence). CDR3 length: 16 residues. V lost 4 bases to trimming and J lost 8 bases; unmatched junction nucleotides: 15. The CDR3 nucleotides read TGTGCCAGCAGCAGGACAGGGGCCACCGCTCAAGGGGGCTACACCTTC. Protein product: CASSRTGATAQGGYTF.

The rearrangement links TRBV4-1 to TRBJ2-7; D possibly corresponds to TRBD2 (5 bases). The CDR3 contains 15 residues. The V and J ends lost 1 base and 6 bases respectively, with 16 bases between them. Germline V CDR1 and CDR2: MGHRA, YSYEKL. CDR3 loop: CASSQGASWRSEQYF. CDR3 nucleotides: TGCGCCAGCAGCCAAGGGGCTAGCTGGAGAAGCGAGCAGTACTTC.

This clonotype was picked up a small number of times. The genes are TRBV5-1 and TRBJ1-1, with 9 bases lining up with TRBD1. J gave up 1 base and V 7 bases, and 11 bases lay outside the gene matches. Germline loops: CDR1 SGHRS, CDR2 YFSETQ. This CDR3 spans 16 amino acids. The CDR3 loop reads CASDPGGTGPNTEAFF. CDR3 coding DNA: TGCGCCAGCGATCCGGGCGGGACAGGGCCGAACACTGAAGCTTTCTTT.

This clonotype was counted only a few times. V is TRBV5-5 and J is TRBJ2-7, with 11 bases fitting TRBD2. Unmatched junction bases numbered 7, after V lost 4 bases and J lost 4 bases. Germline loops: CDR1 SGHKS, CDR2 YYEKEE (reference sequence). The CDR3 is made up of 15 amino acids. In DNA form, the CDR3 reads TGTGCCAGCAGCCTGTCGGGACTAGCGGTATACGAGCAGTACTTC. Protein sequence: CASSLSGLAVYEQYF.

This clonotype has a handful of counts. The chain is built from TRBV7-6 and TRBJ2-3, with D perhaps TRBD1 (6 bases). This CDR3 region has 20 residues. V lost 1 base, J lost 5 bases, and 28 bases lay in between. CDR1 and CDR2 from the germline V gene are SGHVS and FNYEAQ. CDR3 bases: TGTGCCAGCAGCTTAGTTGATCCGACAGGAACCCAAGGGATTGGAGATACGCAGTATTTT. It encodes CASSLVDPTGTQGIGDTQYF.

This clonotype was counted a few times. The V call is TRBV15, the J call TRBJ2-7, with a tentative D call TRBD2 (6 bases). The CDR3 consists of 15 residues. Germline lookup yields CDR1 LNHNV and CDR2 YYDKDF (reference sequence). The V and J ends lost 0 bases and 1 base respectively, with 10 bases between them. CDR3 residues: CATSREVGGSYEQYF. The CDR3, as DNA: TGTGCCACCAGCAGAGAGGTTGGGGGGTCCTACGAGCAGTACTTC. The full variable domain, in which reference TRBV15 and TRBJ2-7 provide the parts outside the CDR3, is DAMVIQNPRYQVTQFGKPVTLSCSQTLNHNVMYWYQQKSSQAPKLLFHYYDKDFNNEADTPDNFQSRRPNTSFCFLDIRSPGLGDTAMYLCATSREVGGSYEQYFGPGTRLTVT.

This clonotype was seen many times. The CDR3 DNA reads TGTGCCAGCAGCTTGGCAGAAGAGACCCAGTACTTC. Translated, it gives CASSLAEETQYF. This sequence joins TRBV7-9 and TRBJ2-5; no clear D gene. The CDR3 is made up of 12 amino acids. The germline V gene encodes CDR1 SEHNR and CDR2 FQNEAQ (reference sequence). The V and J ends lost 3 bases and 3 bases respectively, with 5 bases between them.

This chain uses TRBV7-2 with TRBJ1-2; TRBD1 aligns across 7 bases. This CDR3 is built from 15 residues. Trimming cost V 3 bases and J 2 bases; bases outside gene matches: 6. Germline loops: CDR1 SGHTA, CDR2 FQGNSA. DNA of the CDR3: TGTGCCAGCAGCTTGGGACAGATTGGCAACTATGGCTACACCTTC. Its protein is CASSLGQIGNYGYTF.

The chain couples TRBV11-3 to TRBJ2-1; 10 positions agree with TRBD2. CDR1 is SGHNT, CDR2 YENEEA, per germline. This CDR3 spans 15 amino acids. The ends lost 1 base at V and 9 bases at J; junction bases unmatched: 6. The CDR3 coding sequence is TGTGCCAGCAGCTTAGTTACTAGCGGGATCCCTGAGCAGTTCTTC. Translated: CASSLVTSGIPEQFF.

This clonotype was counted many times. The CDR3 bases are TGTGCCAGCAGGTCCACCCTACGGGAGAGGGGGATTAGGGAGCAGTTCTTC. Residues: CASRSTLRERGIREQFF. The chain is built from TRBV12-3 or TRBV12-4 and TRBJ2-1; either TRBD1 or TRBD2 may fit D (6 bases each). The CDR3 consists of 17 residues. V was shortened by 6 bases and J by 10 bases, with 28 bases between the two germline ends.

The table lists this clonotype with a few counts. The CDR3, as DNA: TGTGCCACCAGGGGAAGCGGGACGACCTACAATGAGCAGTTCTTC. Translating it yields CATRGSGTTYNEQFF. The gene calls are TRBV24-1 and TRBJ2-1, with 7 bases aligning to TRBD2. J lost 2 bases, V lost 7 bases, and 7 bases had no gene match. The CDR3 loop spans 15 amino acids. Germline assignment: CDR1 KGHDR and CDR2 SFDVKD.

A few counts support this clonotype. CDR3 loop: CASSPLGAGMGMDTQYF. CDR3 in DNA: TGTGCCAGCAGCCCCCTAGGGGCGGGGATGGGGATGGATACGCAGTATTTT. This sequence joins TRBV7-2 and TRBJ2-3; tentative D call: TRBD2 (6 bases). Germline lookup yields CDR1 SGHTA and CDR2 FQGNSA. Trimming took off 5 bases at V and 6 bases at J, with 24 bases between the two ends. The CDR3 loop spans 17 amino acids.

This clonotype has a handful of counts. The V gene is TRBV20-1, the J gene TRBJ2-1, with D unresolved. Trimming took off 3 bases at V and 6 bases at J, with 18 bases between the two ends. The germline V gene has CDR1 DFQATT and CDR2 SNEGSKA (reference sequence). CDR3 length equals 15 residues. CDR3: CSARWRDPPINEQFF. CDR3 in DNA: TGCAGTGCTAGGTGGCGAGACCCCCCGATCAATGAGCAGTTCTTC.

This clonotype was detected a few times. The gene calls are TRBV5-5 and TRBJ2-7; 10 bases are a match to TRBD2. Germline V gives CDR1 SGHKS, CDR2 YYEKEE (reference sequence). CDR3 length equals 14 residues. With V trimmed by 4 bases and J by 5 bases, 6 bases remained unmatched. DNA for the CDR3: TGTGCCAGCAGCGCCCTAGCGGGAGTTGACGAGCAGTACTTC. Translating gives CASSALAGVDEQYF.

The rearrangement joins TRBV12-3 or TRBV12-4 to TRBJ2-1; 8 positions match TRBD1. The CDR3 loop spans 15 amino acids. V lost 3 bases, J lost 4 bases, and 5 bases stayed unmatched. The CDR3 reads CASSFGQGNYNEQFF. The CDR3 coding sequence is TGTGCCAGCAGTTTTGGACAGGGAAATTACAATGAGCAGTTCTTC.

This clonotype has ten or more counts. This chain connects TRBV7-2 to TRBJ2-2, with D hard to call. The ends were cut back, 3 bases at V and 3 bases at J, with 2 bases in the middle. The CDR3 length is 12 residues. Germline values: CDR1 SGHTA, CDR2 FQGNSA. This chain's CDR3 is CASSFDTGELFF. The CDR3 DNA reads TGTGCCAGCAGCTTCGACACCGGGGAGCTGTTTTTT.

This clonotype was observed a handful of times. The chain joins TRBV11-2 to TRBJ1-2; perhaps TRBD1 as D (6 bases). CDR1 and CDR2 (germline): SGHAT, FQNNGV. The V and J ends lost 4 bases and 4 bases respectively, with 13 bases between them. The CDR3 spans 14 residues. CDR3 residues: CASSSRQASYGYTF. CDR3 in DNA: TGTGCCAGCAGCTCTCGACAGGCCAGCTATGGCTACACCTTC.

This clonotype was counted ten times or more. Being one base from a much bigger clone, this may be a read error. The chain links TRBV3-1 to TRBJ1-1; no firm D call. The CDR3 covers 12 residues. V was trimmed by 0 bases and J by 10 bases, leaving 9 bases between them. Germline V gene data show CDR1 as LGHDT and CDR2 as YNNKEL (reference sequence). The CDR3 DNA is TGTGCCAGCAGCCAAGATGGGGAGGGAGCTTTCTTT. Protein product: CASSQDGEGAFF.

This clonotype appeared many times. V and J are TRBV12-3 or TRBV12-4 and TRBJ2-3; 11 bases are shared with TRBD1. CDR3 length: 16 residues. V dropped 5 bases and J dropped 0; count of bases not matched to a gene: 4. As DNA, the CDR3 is TGTGCCAGCAGTCCCCGGACAGGGGGCAGCACAGATACGCAGTATTTT. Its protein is CASSPRTGGSTDTQYF.

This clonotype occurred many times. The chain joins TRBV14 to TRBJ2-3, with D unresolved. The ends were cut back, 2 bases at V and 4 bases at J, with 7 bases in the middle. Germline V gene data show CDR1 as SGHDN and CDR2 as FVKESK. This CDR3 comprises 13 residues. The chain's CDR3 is CASSQNFPDTQYF. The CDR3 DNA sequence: TGTGCCAGCAGCCAAAACTTCCCAGATACGCAGTATTTT.

This chain's CDR3 is CAIARGLNTEAFF. The CDR3 DNA reads as TGTGCCATCGCCCGGGGGTTGAACACTGAAGCTTTCTTT. The chain is built from TRBV10-3 and TRBJ1-1; possibly TRBD1 for D (5 bases). Germline values: CDR1 ENHRY, CDR2 SYGVKD. V lost 8 bases and J 0 bases, leaving 10 bases between the germline ends. The CDR3 contains 13 residues.